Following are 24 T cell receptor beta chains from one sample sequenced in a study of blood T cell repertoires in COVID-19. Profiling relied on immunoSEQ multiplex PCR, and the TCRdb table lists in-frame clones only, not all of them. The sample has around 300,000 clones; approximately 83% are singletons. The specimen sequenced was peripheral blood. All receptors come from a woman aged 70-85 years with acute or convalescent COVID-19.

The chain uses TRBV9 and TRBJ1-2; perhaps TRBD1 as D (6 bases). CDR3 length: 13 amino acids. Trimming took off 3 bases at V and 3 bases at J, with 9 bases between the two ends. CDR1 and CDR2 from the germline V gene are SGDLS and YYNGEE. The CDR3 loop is CASSEGVYYGYTF. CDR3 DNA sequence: TGTGCCAGCAGCGAGGGGGTATACTATGGCTACACCTTC.

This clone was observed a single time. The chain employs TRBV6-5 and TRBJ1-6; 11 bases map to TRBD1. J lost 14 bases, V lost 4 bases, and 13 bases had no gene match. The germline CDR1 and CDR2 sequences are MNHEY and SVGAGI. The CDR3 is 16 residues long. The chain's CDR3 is CASSSAPGQGVMTLHF. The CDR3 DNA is TGTGCCAGCAGTTCCGCACCGGGACAGGGGGTTATGACCCTCCACTTT.

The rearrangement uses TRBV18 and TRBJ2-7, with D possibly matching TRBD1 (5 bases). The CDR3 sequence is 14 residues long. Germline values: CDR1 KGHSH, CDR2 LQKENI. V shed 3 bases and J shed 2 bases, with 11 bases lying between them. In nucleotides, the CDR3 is TGTGCCAGCTCACCCACAGGTTTGCCCTACGAGCAGTACTTC. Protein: CASSPTGLPYEQYF.

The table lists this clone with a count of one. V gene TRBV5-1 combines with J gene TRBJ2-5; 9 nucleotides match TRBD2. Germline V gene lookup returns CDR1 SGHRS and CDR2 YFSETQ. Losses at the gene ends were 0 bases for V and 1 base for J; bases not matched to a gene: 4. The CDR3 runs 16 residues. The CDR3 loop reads CASSLGLAAAQETQYF. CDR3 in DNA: TGCGCCAGCAGCTTGGGACTAGCGGCTGCCCAAGAGACCCAGTACTTC.

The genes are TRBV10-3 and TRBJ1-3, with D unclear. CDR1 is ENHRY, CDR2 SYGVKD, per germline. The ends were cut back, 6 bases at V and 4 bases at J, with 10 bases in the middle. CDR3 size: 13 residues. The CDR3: CAISLERGNTIYF. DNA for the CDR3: TGTGCCATCAGCCTGGAGAGGGGAAACACCATATATTTT.

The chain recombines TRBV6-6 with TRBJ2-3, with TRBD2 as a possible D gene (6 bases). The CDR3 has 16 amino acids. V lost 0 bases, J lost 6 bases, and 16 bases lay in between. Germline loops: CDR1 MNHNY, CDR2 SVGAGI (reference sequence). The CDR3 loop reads CASSYSGDARGDTQYF. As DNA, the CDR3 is TGTGCCAGCAGTTACTCCGGGGACGCCCGGGGGGATACGCAGTATTTT.

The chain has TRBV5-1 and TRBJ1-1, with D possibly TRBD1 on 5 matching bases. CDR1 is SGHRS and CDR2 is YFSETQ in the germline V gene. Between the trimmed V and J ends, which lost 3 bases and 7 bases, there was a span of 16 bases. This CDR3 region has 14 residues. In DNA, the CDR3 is TGCGCCAGCAGCTCGGGTCAAGACAGTAATGAAGCTTTCTTT. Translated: CASSSGQDSNEAFF.

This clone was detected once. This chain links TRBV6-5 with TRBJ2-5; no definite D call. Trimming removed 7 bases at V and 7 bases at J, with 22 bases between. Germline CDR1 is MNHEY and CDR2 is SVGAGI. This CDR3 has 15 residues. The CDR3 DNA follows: TGTGCCAGCAAGGAGTTTTGGCAAAACCGAGGGACCCAGTACTTC. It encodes CASKEFWQNRGTQYF.

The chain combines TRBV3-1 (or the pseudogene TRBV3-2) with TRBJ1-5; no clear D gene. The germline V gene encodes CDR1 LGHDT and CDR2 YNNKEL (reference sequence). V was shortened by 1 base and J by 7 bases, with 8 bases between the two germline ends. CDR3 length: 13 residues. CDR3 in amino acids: CASSQGGRQPQHF. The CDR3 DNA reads TGTGCCAGCAGCCAAGGCGGGAGGCAGCCCCAGCATTTT.

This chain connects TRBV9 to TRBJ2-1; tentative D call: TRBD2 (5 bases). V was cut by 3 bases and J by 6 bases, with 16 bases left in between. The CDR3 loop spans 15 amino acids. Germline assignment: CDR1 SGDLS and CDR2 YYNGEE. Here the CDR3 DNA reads TGTGCCAGCAGCGGGAGGATGGGGTTTCGCAATGAGCAGTTCTTC. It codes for CASSGRMGFRNEQFF.

The chain's CDR3 is CASRRGGYGYTF. The CDR3 DNA is TGTGCCAGCAGGCGTGGAGGGTATGGCTACACCTTC. The V call is TRBV12-3 or TRBV12-4, the J call TRBJ1-2; D remains unclear. The germline V and J ends were trimmed by 6 bases and 5 bases, with 10 bases remaining between them. The length of the CDR3 is 12 residues.

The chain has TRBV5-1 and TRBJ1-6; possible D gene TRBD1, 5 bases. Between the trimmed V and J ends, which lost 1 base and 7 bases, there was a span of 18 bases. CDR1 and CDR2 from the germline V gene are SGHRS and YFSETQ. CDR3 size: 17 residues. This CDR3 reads CASSLYLGQGRNSPLHF. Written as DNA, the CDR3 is TGCGCCAGCAGCTTGTATCTCGGTCAGGGCCGGAATTCACCCCTCCACTTT.

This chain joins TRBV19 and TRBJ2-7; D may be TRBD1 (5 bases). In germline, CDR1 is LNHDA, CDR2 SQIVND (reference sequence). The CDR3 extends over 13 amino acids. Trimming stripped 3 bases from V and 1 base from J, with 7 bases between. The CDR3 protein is CASSMDTSYEQYF. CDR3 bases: TGTGCCAGTAGTATGGACACTTCCTACGAGCAGTACTTC. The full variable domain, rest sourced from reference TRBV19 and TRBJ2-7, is DGGITQSPKYLFRKEGQNVTLSCEQNLNHDAMYWYRQDPGQGLRLIYYSQIVNDFQKGDIAEGYSVSREKKESFPLTVTSAQKNPTAFYLCASSMDTSYEQYFGPGTRLTVT.

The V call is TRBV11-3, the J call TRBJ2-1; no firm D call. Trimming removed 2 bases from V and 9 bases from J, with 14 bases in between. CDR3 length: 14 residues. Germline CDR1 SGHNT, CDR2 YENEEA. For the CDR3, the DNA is TGTGCCAGCAGCTTATCGGCCGTAACGGGTGAGCAGTTCTTC. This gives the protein CASSLSAVTGEQFF.

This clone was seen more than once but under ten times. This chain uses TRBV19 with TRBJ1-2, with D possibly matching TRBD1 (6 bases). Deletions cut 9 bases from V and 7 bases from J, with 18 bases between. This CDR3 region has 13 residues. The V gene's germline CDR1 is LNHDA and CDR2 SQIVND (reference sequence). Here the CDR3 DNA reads TGTGCCAGCCTCCCTACAGGGAGGGGTGGCTACACCTTC. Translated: CASLPTGRGGYTF.

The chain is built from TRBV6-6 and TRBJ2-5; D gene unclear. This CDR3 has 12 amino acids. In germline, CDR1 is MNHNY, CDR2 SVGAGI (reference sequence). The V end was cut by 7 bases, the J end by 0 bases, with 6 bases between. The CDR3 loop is CASNAYQETQYF. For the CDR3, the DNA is TGTGCCAGCAACGCGTACCAAGAGACCCAGTACTTC.

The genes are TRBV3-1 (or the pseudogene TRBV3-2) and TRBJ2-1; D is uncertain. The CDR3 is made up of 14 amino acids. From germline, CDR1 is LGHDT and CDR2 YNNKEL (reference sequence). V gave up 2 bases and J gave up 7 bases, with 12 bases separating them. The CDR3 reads CASSQRQAMNEQFF. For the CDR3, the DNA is TGTGCCAGCAGCCAAAGGCAGGCTATGAATGAGCAGTTCTTC.

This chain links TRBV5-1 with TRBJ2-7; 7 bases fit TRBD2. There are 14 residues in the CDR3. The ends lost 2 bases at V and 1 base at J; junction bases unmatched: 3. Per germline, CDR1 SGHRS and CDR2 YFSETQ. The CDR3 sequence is CASSFLAESYEQYF. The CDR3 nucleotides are TGCGCCAGCAGCTTTCTAGCGGAATCCTACGAGCAGTACTTC.

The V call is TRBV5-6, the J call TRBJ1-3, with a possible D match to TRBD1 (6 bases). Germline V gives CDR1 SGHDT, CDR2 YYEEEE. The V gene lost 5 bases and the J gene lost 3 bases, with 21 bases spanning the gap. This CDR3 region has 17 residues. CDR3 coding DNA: TGTGCCAGCAGGTTTGGACAGCCCTGGGCTGGTGGAAACACCATATATTTT. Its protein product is CASRFGQPWAGGNTIYF.

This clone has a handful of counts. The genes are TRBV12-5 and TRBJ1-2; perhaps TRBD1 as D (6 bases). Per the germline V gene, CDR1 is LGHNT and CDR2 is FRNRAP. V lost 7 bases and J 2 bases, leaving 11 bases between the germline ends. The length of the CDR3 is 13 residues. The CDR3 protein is CASAPGENYGYTF. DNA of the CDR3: TGTGCTAGTGCCCCAGGGGAGAACTATGGCTACACCTTC.

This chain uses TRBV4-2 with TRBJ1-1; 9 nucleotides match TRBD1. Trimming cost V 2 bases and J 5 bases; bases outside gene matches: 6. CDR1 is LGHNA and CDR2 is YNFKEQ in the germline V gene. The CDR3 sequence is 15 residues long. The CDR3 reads CASSQPGQGGTEAFF. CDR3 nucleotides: TGTGCCAGCAGCCAACCGGGACAGGGTGGGACTGAAGCTTTCTTT.

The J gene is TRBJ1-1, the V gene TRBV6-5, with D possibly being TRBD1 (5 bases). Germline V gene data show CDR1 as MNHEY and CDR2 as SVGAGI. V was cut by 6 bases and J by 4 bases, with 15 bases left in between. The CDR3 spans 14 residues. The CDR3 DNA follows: TGTGCCAGCAGCACTACATGGAGGGGCACTGAAGCTTTCTTT. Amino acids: CASSTTWRGTEAFF.

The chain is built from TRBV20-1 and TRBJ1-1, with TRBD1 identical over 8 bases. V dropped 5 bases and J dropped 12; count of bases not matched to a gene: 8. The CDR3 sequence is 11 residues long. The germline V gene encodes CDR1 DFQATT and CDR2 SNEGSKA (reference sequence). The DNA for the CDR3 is TGCAGTGCTGACAGGAGACAGGGGCCTTTCTTT. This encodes CSADRRQGPFF.

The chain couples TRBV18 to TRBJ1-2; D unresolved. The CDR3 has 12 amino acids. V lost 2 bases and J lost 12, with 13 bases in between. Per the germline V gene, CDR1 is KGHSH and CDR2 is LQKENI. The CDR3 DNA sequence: TGTGCCAGCTCACCAGTGCAGGCGGGTAACACCTTC. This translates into CASSPVQAGNTF.